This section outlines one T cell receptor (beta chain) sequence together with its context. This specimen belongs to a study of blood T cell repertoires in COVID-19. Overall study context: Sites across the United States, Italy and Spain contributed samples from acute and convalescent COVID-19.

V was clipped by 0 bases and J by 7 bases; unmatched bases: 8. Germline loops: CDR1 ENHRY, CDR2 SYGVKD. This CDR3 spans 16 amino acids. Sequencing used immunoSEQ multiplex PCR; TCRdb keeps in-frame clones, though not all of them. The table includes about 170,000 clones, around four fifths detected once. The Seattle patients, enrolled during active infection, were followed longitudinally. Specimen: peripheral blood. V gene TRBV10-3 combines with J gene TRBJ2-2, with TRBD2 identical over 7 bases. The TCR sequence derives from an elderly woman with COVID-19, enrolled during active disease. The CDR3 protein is CAISESKGGGGGELFF. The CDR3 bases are TGTGCCATCAGTGAGTCGAAAGGCGGGGGAGGCGGGGAGCTGTTTTTT.